The 23 T cell receptor beta chains below all came from one sample that was sequenced in a study of shared clonotypes between healthy human individuals. The method was immunoSEQ multiplex PCR; TCRdb's version includes in-frame clones alone and lacks a portion of them. The repertoire holds approximately 650,000 clones, with around 95% as singletons. CD45RO-negative CD8 cells positively selected for CCR7 made up the naive population, which excluded terminally differentiated effector memory CD45RA+ cells. Sequencing was performed on naive CD8+ T cells sorted from blood. The receptors derive from a woman in her thirties in good health.

The count of this clone is one. The chain uses TRBV28 and TRBJ2-7; 13 nucleotides align to TRBD2. With V trimmed by 3 bases and J by 2 bases, 10 bases remained unmatched. Germline V lookup: CDR1 MDHEN, CDR2 SYDVKM. The CDR3 runs to 18 residues. The CDR3 DNA follows: TGTGCCAGCAGTTTTGTCGGACTAGCGGGAGTTCCGGCCTACGAGCAGTACTTC. Amino acid sequence: CASSFVGLAGVPAYEQYF.

This clone was detected once. The genes are TRBV19 and TRBJ1-1; weak D call: TRBD1 (5 bases). The CDR3 extends over 14 amino acids. V lost 7 bases, J lost 8 bases, and 20 bases lay in between. Per germline, CDR1 LNHDA and CDR2 SQIVND (reference sequence). The CDR3 DNA is TGTGCCAGTACACCGACAGTCTACGCCGTGGAAGCTTTCTTT. Translating it yields CASTPTVYAVEAFF.

The rearrangement links TRBV5-4 to TRBJ2-2; unclear D gene. V was shortened by 4 bases and J by 0 bases, with 16 bases between the two germline ends. CDR3 size: 17 residues. In germline, CDR1 is SGHNT, CDR2 YYREEE (reference sequence). The DNA for the CDR3 is TGTGCCAGCAGCCACCTCTTCCGCGGCACGAACACCGGGGAGCTGTTTTTT. It encodes CASSHLFRGTNTGELFF.

The chain carries TRBV28 and TRBJ2-1; D is unresolved. CDR3 length equals 14 residues. CDR1 is MDHEN, CDR2 SYDVKM, per germline. V was trimmed by 7 bases and J by 8 bases, leaving 18 bases between them. The CDR3 here is CASTITAPPHEQFF. The CDR3 DNA follows: TGTGCCAGCACCATCACCGCCCCCCCGCATGAGCAGTTCTTC. Combining the CDR3 with reference TRBV28 and TRBJ2-1 gives the whole variable domain DVKVTQSSRYLVKRTGEKVFLECVQDMDHENMFWYRQDPGLGLRLIYFSYDVKMKEKGDIPEGYSVSREKKERFSLILESASTNQTSMYLCASTITAPPHEQFFGPGTRLTVL.

This rearrangement joins TRBV5-3 to TRBJ1-2; 8 bases map to TRBD1. TRBV5-3 is classed as an ORF, of uncertain function. The J segment lost 7 bases and the V segment lost 2 bases, leaving 7 bases of the junction unmatched. This CDR3 has 14 amino acids. CDR3 residues: CARSLRQGMGGYTF. DNA for the CDR3: TGTGCCAGAAGCTTAAGACAGGGGATGGGTGGCTACACCTTC.

The chain recombines TRBV4-1 with TRBJ1-1; 7 bases line up with TRBD1. Trimming cost V 5 bases and J 4 bases; bases outside gene matches: 4. The CDR3 consists of 13 residues. Germline-derived CDR1 and CDR2 are MGHRA and YSYEKL. CDR3 region: CASSRGLSTEAFF. The DNA of the CDR3 is TGCGCCAGCAGCAGGGGGCTAAGCACTGAAGCTTTCTTT.

This clone was seen a single time. The chain is built from TRBV28 and TRBJ2-7; D possibly corresponds to TRBD2 (6 bases). The length of the CDR3 is 16 residues. V was trimmed by 5 bases and J by 9 bases, leaving 26 bases between them. CDR1 and CDR2 (germline): MDHEN, SYDVKM. Here the CDR3 DNA reads TGTGCCAGCAGTCCCCCCATCCGGGACTGGGGATTTAGGCAGTACTTC. It specifies CASSPPIRDWGFRQYF.

The V and J genes are TRBV6-1 and TRBJ2-5; TRBD2 agrees at 7 bases. J gave up 5 bases and V 6 bases, and 6 bases lay outside the gene matches. The CDR3 is made up of 13 amino acids. Germline values: CDR1 MNHNS, CDR2 SASEGT. Here the CDR3 reads CASRGGWRETQYF. CDR3 nucleotide sequence: TGTGCCAGCAGGGGGGGGTGGAGGGAGACCCAGTACTTC.

The sample holds one count of this clone. V is TRBV7-9 and J is TRBJ2-7; D gene ambiguous. Germline V CDR1 and CDR2: SEHNR, FQNEAQ (reference sequence). The CDR3 length is 17 residues. The V gene lost 5 bases and the J gene lost 3 bases, with 23 bases spanning the gap. The CDR3: CASSPAVMGRSNYEQYF. Written as DNA, the CDR3 is TGTGCCAGCAGCCCAGCCGTTATGGGCCGTTCGAACTACGAGCAGTACTTC.

The V call is TRBV27, the J call TRBJ1-2, with D maybe TRBD1 (5 bases). Germline CDR1 MNHEY, CDR2 SMNVEV (reference sequence). The CDR3 consists of 14 residues. V lost 5 bases to trimming and J lost 4 bases, with 14 bases between them. The DNA for the CDR3 is TGTGCCAGCAGTCTACAGGTCCCGGGCTATGGCTACACCTTC. Residues: CASSLQVPGYGYTF.

The chain links TRBV4-1 to TRBJ2-7; D remains unclear. The CDR3 is made up of 12 amino acids. Germline CDR1 reads MGHRA; CDR2 reads YSYEKL. Trimming took off 3 bases at V and 4 bases at J, with 7 bases between the two ends. Here the CDR3 DNA reads TGCGCCAGCAGCCACATGGGGTACGAGCAGTACTTC. Encoded protein: CASSHMGYEQYF.

V is TRBV15 and J is TRBJ2-5; D unclear. Trimming stripped 3 bases from V and 4 bases from J, with 15 bases between. In germline, CDR1 is LNHNV, CDR2 YYDKDF (reference sequence). The CDR3 has 15 residues. CDR3 DNA sequence: TGTGCCACCAGCAGCAACGACAAGGCTCTAGAGACCCAGTACTTC. Its translation is CATSSNDKALETQYF.

This chain joins TRBV5-1 and TRBJ2-2; 11 bases match TRBD2. With 1 base clipped from V and 8 bases from J, the junction kept 10 bases outside the gene matches. There are 17 residues in the CDR3. In germline, CDR1 is SGHRS, CDR2 YFSETQ. CDR3 DNA sequence: TGCGCCAGCAGCTTGTATCGCGGTCTAGCGGGAGGAGGGGAGCTGTTTTTT. Translation: CASSLYRGLAGGGELFF. Looking up the rest from reference TRBV5-1 and TRBJ2-2 gives the full variable domain: KAGVTQTPRYLIKTRGQQVTLSCSPISGHRSVSWYQQTPGQGLQFLFEYFSETQRNKGNFPGRFSGRQFSNSRSEMNVSTLELGDSALYLCASSLYRGLAGGGELFFGEGSRLTVL.

The gene calls are TRBV4-1 and TRBJ1-1; maybe TRBD1 (6 bases). The CDR3 sequence is 13 residues long. The germline gives CDR1 MGHRA, CDR2 YSYEKL. V lost 1 base to trimming and J lost 11 bases, with 14 bases between them. The chain's CDR3 is CASSQGGGRVAFF. The DNA of the CDR3 is TGCGCCAGCAGCCAAGGGGGGGGCAGGGTGGCTTTCTTT.

This chain links TRBV28 with TRBJ2-2; D is unclear. Germline loops: CDR1 MDHEN, CDR2 SYDVKM. Trimming took off 2 bases at V and 3 bases at J, with 7 bases between the two ends. The CDR3 is made up of 14 amino acids. The DNA of the CDR3 is TGTGCCAGCAGTTTAGGAGTAGACACCGGGGAGCTGTTTTTT. The encoded protein is CASSLGVDTGELFF.

V usage is TRBV28 and J usage is TRBJ1-4; tentative D call: TRBD1 (6 bases). This CDR3 has 17 residues. Germline V gene sequence: CDR1 MDHEN, CDR2 SYDVKM. V lost 5 bases and J lost 7, with 23 bases in between. The DNA of the CDR3 is TGTGCCAGCAGTGACACCCTGTGGGGGGGCGCGCTTGAAAAACTGTTTTTT. It translates to CASSDTLWGGALEKLFF.

The chain uses TRBV28 and TRBJ2-2; 9 bases map to TRBD1. V gave up 8 bases and J gave up 6 bases; unmatched junction bases: 7. The germline gives CDR1 MDHEN, CDR2 SYDVKM. The CDR3 contains 14 residues. In nucleotides, the CDR3 is TGTGCCAGCCGAGGAACAGGGGGCCCCGGGGAGCTGTTTTTT. This codes for CASRGTGGPGELFF.

The chain has TRBV5-6 and TRBJ1-1, with 9 bases aligning to TRBD1. Germline CDR1 SGHDT, CDR2 YYEEEE. The CDR3 covers 15 residues. Trimming removed 4 bases from V and 2 bases from J; junction bases left unmatched: 6. The CDR3 DNA sequence: TGTGCCAGCAGCCCTCCGGGACAGGGTAACACTGAAGCTTTCTTT. Its translation: CASSPPGQGNTEAFF.

The V and J genes are TRBV7-2 and TRBJ1-1; no firm D call. The germline V gene encodes CDR1 SGHTA and CDR2 FQGNSA. There are 12 residues in the CDR3. The V and J ends lost 11 bases and 0 bases respectively, with 10 bases between them. CDR3 nucleotide sequence: TGTGCCGCAGCCCCGATGAACACTGAAGCTTTCTTT. It yields the protein CAAAPMNTEAFF. Full variable domain (rest looked up from reference TRBV7-2 and TRBJ1-1): GAGVSQSPSNKVTEKGKDVELRCDPISGHTALYWYRQSLGQGLEFLIYFQGNSAPDKSGLPSDRFSAERTGGSVSTLTIQRTQQEDSAVYLCAAAPMNTEAFFGQGTRLTVV.

This chain joins TRBV6-1 and TRBJ2-5; unclear D gene. The CDR3 is made up of 12 amino acids. V was cut by 3 bases and J by 3 bases, with 5 bases left in between. Germline V lookup: CDR1 MNHNS, CDR2 SASEGT. Here the CDR3 reads CASSDRKETQYF. CDR3 nucleotides: TGTGCCAGCAGTGACAGAAAAGAGACCCAGTACTTC.

This clone was detected once. The chain uses TRBV10-2 and TRBJ2-7; D might be TRBD1 or TRBD2, each matching 5 bases. V was cut by 4 bases and J by 2 bases, with 9 bases left in between. This CDR3 is built from 13 residues. The germline CDR1 and CDR2 sequences are WSHSY and SAAADI. The CDR3 spells CASSGWDAYEQYF. Here the CDR3 DNA reads TGCGCCAGCAGTGGGTGGGACGCCTACGAGCAGTACTTC.

The CDR3 DNA follows: TGTGCCTGGAACTTTGGCACTAACCAAGAGACCCAGTACTTC. Amino acids: CAWNFGTNQETQYF. This chain uses TRBV30 with TRBJ2-5; D is uncertain. This CDR3 region has 14 residues. Germline CDR1 is GTSNPN and CDR2 is SVGIG (reference sequence). V shed 4 bases and J shed 0 bases, with 12 bases lying between them.

The genes are TRBV5-4 and TRBJ2-1; D may be TRBD1 or TRBD2 (5 bases each). The CDR3 sequence is 18 residues long. V was trimmed by 2 bases and J by 5 bases, leaving 23 bases between them. Germline V gene lookup returns CDR1 SGHNT and CDR2 YYREEE (reference sequence). Written as DNA, the CDR3 is TGTGCCAGCAGCTTTCAAGCTCTAGAGGGGCTTTGGAACAATGAGCAGTTCTTC. Translation gives CASSFQALEGLWNNEQFF.